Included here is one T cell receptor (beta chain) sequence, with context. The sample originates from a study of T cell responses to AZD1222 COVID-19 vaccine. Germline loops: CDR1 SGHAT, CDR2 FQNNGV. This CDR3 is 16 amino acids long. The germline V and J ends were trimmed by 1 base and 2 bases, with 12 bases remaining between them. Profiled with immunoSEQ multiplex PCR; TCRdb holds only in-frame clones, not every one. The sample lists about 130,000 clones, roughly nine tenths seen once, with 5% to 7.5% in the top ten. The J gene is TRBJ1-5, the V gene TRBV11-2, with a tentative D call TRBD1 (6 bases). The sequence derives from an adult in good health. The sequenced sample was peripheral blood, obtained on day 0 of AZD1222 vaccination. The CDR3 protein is CASSLVGARGNQPQHF. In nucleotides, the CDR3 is TGTGCCAGCAGCTTAGTGGGGGCCCGGGGCAATCAGCCCCAGCATTTT.